Below, 29 T cell receptor beta chains from the same sample are listed, as sequenced in a study of cytomegalovirus exposure and HLA in healthy donors. The PCR was carried out with 60 Vbeta primers and 13 Jbeta primers. Profiling relied on immunoSEQ multiplex PCR, and the TCRdb table lists in-frame clones only, not all of them. Among about 130,000 clones, more than 9% were seen once, and the ten largest hold 4.5% to 5%. Sample: PBMCs. The receptors shown here come from a young woman in good health and CMV-seropositive.

This sequence joins TRBV30 and TRBJ2-1; 9 positions match TRBD2. Trimming cost V 3 bases and J 8 bases; bases outside gene matches: 8. This CDR3 is 14 amino acids long. CDR1 is GTSNPN, CDR2 SVGIG, per germline (reference sequence). CDR3 coding DNA: TGTGCCTGGAGACGTCTAGCGGGATCGGATGAGCAGTTCTTC. Protein sequence: CAWRRLAGSDEQFF.

The chain couples TRBV7-9 to TRBJ2-3, with D maybe TRBD2 (6 bases). CDR3 size: 16 residues. Trimming cost V 1 base and J 6 bases, with 17 bases left between them. From germline, CDR1 is SEHNR and CDR2 FQNEAQ (reference sequence). CDR3 in amino acids: CASSLGSDYRGDTQYF. CDR3 nucleotides: TGTGCCAGCAGCTTAGGGTCGGACTACCGCGGGGATACGCAGTATTTT.

This clone turned up a few times. The gene calls are TRBV2 and TRBJ1-2; 9 bases match TRBD1. Germline V lookup: CDR1 SNHLY, CDR2 FYNNEI. Trimming at V came to 5 bases and at J to 8 bases, leaving 9 bases not matched to a gene. This CDR3 comprises 14 residues. CDR3 DNA sequence: TGTGCCAGCAGTACGGGACAGGGAGTTCGCGGCTACACCTTC. Translating gives CASSTGQGVRGYTF. Complete variable domain (other parts from reference TRBV2 and TRBJ1-2): EPEVTQTPSHQVTQMGQEVILRCVPISNHLYFYWYRQILGQKVEFLVSFYNNEISEKSEIFDDQFSVERPDGSNFTLKIRSTKLEDSAMYFCASSTGQGVRGYTFGSGTRLTVV.

The chain combines TRBV6-6 with TRBJ1-1; maybe TRBD1 (5 bases). Germline CDR1 and CDR2: MNHNY and SVGAGI (reference sequence). The CDR3 has 16 amino acids. V was trimmed by 5 bases and J by 1 base, leaving 17 bases between them. The CDR3 loop is CASSTGGLAGNTEAFF. The CDR3 nucleotides are TGTGCCAGCAGTACTGGGGGACTGGCGGGGAACACTGAAGCTTTCTTT.

This clone has more than one count but fewer than ten. V gene TRBV7-3 combines with J gene TRBJ2-1; D perhaps matches TRBD2 (5 bases). The germline V gene has CDR1 SGHTA and CDR2 FQGTGA. The CDR3 length is 15 residues. V lost 2 bases and J 5 bases, leaving 13 bases between the germline ends. The CDR3 is CASSLGTSGNNEQFF. CDR3 sequence (DNA): TGTGCCAGCAGCTTAGGAACCTCCGGGAACAATGAGCAGTTCTTC.

This clone appeared a few times. This chain uses TRBV18 with TRBJ2-4; the D is unclear. This CDR3 region has 16 residues. CDR1 is KGHSH and CDR2 is LQKENI in the germline V gene. The V end lost 5 bases, the J end lost 0 bases, and 14 bases lay between the germline ends. This CDR3 is CASSSSKRLAKNIQYF. For the CDR3, the DNA is TGTGCCAGCTCATCCTCGAAACGGTTAGCCAAAAACATTCAGTACTTC. The variable domain in full, completed from reference TRBV18 and TRBJ2-4, reads NAGVMQNPRHLVRRRGQEARLRCSPMKGHSHVYWYRQLPEEGLKFMVYLQKENIIDESGMPKERFSAEFPKEGPSILRIQQVVRGDSAAYFCASSSSKRLAKNIQYFGAGTRLSVL.

The chain uses TRBV18 and TRBJ2-7, with D unresolved. The CDR3 totals 11 residues. V shed 3 bases and J shed 2 bases, with 2 bases lying between them. The germline gives CDR1 KGHSH, CDR2 LQKENI. CDR3 sequence (DNA): TGTGCCAGCTCACCCACCTACGAGCAGTACTTC. Protein product: CASSPTYEQYF. The entire variable domain, with the rest obtained from reference TRBV18 and TRBJ2-7, is as follows: NAGVMQNPRHLVRRRGQEARLRCSPMKGHSHVYWYRQLPEEGLKFMVYLQKENIIDESGMPKERFSAEFPKEGPSILRIQQVVRGDSAAYFCASSPTYEQYFGPGTRLTVT.

The genes are TRBV7-9 and TRBJ2-5; tentative D call: TRBD1 (5 bases). The DNA end lines up better with TRBJ2-7; the J call may be wrong. Per the germline V gene, CDR1 is SEHNR and CDR2 is FQNEAQ (reference sequence). The CDR3 covers 14 residues. The CDR3 DNA follows: TGTGCCAGCAGCCAACTCAGGGAAGGGTACGAGCAGTACTTC. It specifies CASSQLREGYEQYF.

This clone was detected a few times. The chain combines TRBV11-2 with TRBJ2-3; 7 nucleotides match TRBD1. Germline V gene data show CDR1 as SGHAT and CDR2 as FQNNGV. V shed 5 bases and J 0 bases; nucleotides not matched to a gene: 8. CDR3 length equals 16 residues. CDR3 loop: CASSRDVGQSTDTQYF. As DNA, the CDR3 is TGTGCCAGCAGCCGAGACGTGGGACAGAGCACAGATACGCAGTATTTT.

The rearrangement links TRBV10-3 to TRBJ1-1, with no clear D. The CDR3 consists of 13 residues. Germline CDR1 reads ENHRY; CDR2 reads SYGVKD. Trimming removed 3 bases from V and 2 bases from J, with 7 bases in between. The CDR3: CAISDRLNTEAFF. CDR3 bases: TGTGCCATCAGTGACAGACTAAACACTGAAGCTTTCTTT.

The gene calls are TRBV2 and TRBJ2-7; no definite D call. Trimming stripped 6 bases from V and 2 bases from J, with 8 bases between. The CDR3 length is 12 residues. Germline V gene lookup returns CDR1 SNHLY and CDR2 FYNNEI. The CDR3 bases are TGTGCCAGCAGAGAGAATGCCTACGAGCAGTACTTC. Translation: CASRENAYEQYF.

This clone was counted a few times. This sequence joins TRBV13 and TRBJ2-2; D remains unclear. V lost 5 bases and J 4 bases, leaving 14 bases between the germline ends. This CDR3 is built from 15 residues. Germline V CDR1 and CDR2: PRHDT, FYEKMQ (reference sequence). In DNA, the CDR3 is TGTGCCAGCAGCCCGACGACGGGTGGCACCGGGGAGCTGTTTTTT. Protein product: CASSPTTGGTGELFF.

This clone has at least ten counts. This rearrangement joins TRBV19 to TRBJ2-5; tentatively, D is TRBD2 (6 bases). Trimming cost V 6 bases and J 4 bases, with 18 bases left between them. The CDR3 runs to 15 residues. Germline CDR1 is LNHDA and CDR2 is SQIVND (reference sequence). The CDR3 is CASRTSGSLTETQYF. CDR3 bases: TGTGCCAGTAGGACGAGCGGGTCCCTGACAGAGACCCAGTACTTC.

V gene TRBV5-4 combines with J gene TRBJ1-1; D perhaps matches TRBD1 (5 bases). The CDR3 extends over 15 amino acids. Per germline, CDR1 SGHNT and CDR2 YYREEE (reference sequence). Deletions cut 2 bases from V and 4 bases from J, with 15 bases between. In DNA form, the CDR3 reads TGTGCCAGCAGCTTAAGGATCAGGGATGGCACTGAAGCTTTCTTT. Encoded protein: CASSLRIRDGTEAFF. Looking up the rest from reference TRBV5-4 and TRBJ1-1 gives the full variable domain: ETGVTQSPTHLIKTRGQQVTLRCSSQSGHNTVSWYQQALGQGPQFIFQYYREEENGRGNFPPRFSGLQFPNYSSELNVNALELDDSALYLCASSLRIRDGTEAFFGQGTRLTVV.

This clone was observed a handful of times. The J gene is TRBJ1-1, the V gene TRBV19; TRBD1 aligns across 8 bases. The germline gives CDR1 LNHDA, CDR2 SQIVND (reference sequence). The length of the CDR3 is 14 residues. V lost 9 bases to trimming and J lost 1 base; unmatched junction nucleotides: 7. CDR3 loop: CASTPGQENTEAFF. The DNA for the CDR3 is TGTGCCAGCACTCCGGGACAGGAGAACACTGAAGCTTTCTTT.

The chain recombines TRBV9 with TRBJ1-2; D gene ambiguous. The CDR3 contains 15 residues. The V end was cut by 3 bases, the J end by 4 bases, with 16 bases between. Germline V lookup: CDR1 SGDLS, CDR2 YYNGEE. For the CDR3, the DNA is TGTGCCAGCAGCGCAACCGGGTCGGGATTCTATGGCTACACCTTC. Residues: CASSATGSGFYGYTF.

This rearrangement joins TRBV6-4 to TRBJ1-1; TRBD1 is a possible D gene (5 bases). Germline values: CDR1 MRHNA, CDR2 SNTAGT. This CDR3 is 13 amino acids long. With 4 bases removed from V and 1 base from J, the gap between germline ends came to 7 bases. CDR3 region: CASSVGGNTEAFF. The DNA for the CDR3 is TGTGCCAGCAGTGTCGGGGGGAACACTGAAGCTTTCTTT.

This clone came up a few times. The V and J genes are TRBV6-5 and TRBJ2-7, with 9 bases lining up with TRBD1. Germline V gene data show CDR1 as MNHEY and CDR2 as SVGAGI. The CDR3 loop spans 14 amino acids. Trimming took 4 bases from V and 5 from J; bases not matched to a gene: 6. This CDR3 is CASSSPGQGNEQYF. For the CDR3, the DNA is TGTGCCAGCAGTTCGCCGGGACAGGGAAACGAGCAGTACTTC.

V is TRBV27 and J is TRBJ1-1; maybe TRBD1 (6 bases). Germline V gene data show CDR1 as MNHEY and CDR2 as SMNVEV (reference sequence). V lost 5 bases to trimming and J lost 8 bases, with 15 bases between them. This CDR3 is built from 13 residues. Written as DNA, the CDR3 is TGTGCCAGCAGTCACGGGACACTGCTCGAAGCTTTCTTT. Its protein product is CASSHGTLLEAFF.

This clone was observed a few times. The conserved phenylalanine or tryptophan is not found at the CDR3 terminus, so this likely reflects a read error. The V gene is TRBV19, the J gene TRBJ1-6, with D possibly being TRBD1 (6 bases). The CDR3 runs to 16 residues. In germline, CDR1 is LNHDA, CDR2 SQIVND (reference sequence). V was clipped by 3 bases and J by 5 bases, with 14 bases between them. The CDR3 loop reads CASSIVGAPDNSPLHL. Written as DNA, the CDR3 is TGTGCCAGTAGTATCGTGGGGGCTCCGGATAATTCACCCCTCCACCTT.

The CDR3 coding sequence is TGCGCCAGCAGCTTGGTGGCGGACGACAGGGAGCAGTACTTC. Its protein is CASSLVADDREQYF. The genes are TRBV5-1 and TRBJ2-7; D might be TRBD1 (6 bases). Germline V gene lookup returns CDR1 SGHRS and CDR2 YFSETQ. The CDR3 contains 14 residues. V lost 0 bases, J lost 7 bases, and 14 bases lay in between.

The rearrangement links TRBV27 to TRBJ2-5; 8 positions match TRBD1. Germline V gene sequence: CDR1 MNHEY, CDR2 SMNVEV (reference sequence). J was trimmed by 5 bases and V by 5 bases; bases with no gene match: 7. The CDR3 totals 14 residues. The CDR3 DNA is TGTGCCAGCAGTCGACAGGGGCGCGTGGAGACCCAGTACTTC. Encoded protein: CASSRQGRVETQYF.

This clone was observed a few times. The gene calls are TRBV4-2 and TRBJ2-1; D remains ambiguous. From germline, CDR1 is LGHNA and CDR2 YNFKEQ. This CDR3 is built from 16 residues. The V and J ends lost 0 bases and 1 base respectively, with 10 bases between them. The DNA for the CDR3 is TGTGCCAGCAGCCAAGATTTTACGGTTTCCTACAATGAGCAGTTCTTC. It encodes CASSQDFTVSYNEQFF.

This clone was seen a handful of times. This chain links TRBV5-1 with TRBJ2-7; TRBD1 agrees at 7 bases. Germline V gene data show CDR1 as SGHRS and CDR2 as YFSETQ. With 2 bases clipped from V and 0 bases from J, the junction kept 5 bases outside the gene matches. There are 15 residues in the CDR3. The CDR3 DNA reads TGCGCCAGCAGCTTCTCGACAGGGAGCTCCTACGAGCAGTACTTC. Encoded protein: CASSFSTGSSYEQYF.

The chain employs TRBV5-6 and TRBJ2-7; 9 nucleotides align to TRBD2. From germline, CDR1 is SGHDT and CDR2 YYEEEE. The CDR3 contains 14 residues. V trimming: 6 bases; J trimming: 2 bases; junction bases outside the gene matches: 6. The CDR3 sequence is CASTLAGSPYEQYF. Here the CDR3 DNA reads TGTGCCAGCACCCTAGCGGGGTCACCCTACGAGCAGTACTTC.

Only a few counts were recorded for this clone. The chain combines TRBV5-1 with TRBJ2-3; TRBD2 matches 7 bases. The CDR3 totals 14 residues. Germline V gene lookup returns CDR1 SGHRS and CDR2 YFSETQ. V was clipped by 2 bases and J by 1 base; unmatched bases: 1. The CDR3 is CASSLREGTDTQYF. The CDR3 nucleotides are TGCGCCAGCAGCTTACGGGAGGGCACAGATACGCAGTATTTT.

The J gene is TRBJ2-1, the V gene TRBV10-3; 12 nucleotides agree with TRBD2. Germline V gives CDR1 ENHRY, CDR2 SYGVKD. The CDR3 covers 17 residues. The junction had 8 bases not matched to a gene; V was cut back by 6 bases and J by 2 bases. CDR3 in amino acids: CAISETSGSPTYNEQFF. DNA for the CDR3: TGTGCCATCAGCGAGACTAGCGGGAGCCCCACCTACAATGAGCAGTTCTTC.

This clone has a handful of counts. This chain uses TRBV29-1 with TRBJ2-1; D uncertain. Germline V CDR1 and CDR2: SQVTM, ANQGSEA. Between the trimmed V and J ends, which lost 5 bases and 7 bases, there was a span of 12 bases. This CDR3 has 12 amino acids. The DNA for the CDR3 is TGCAGCGTTCGGGTTGACCGTAATGAGCAGTTCTTC. This translates into CSVRVDRNEQFF.

This clone turned up a few times. The chain combines TRBV28 with TRBJ2-2; 10 nucleotides align to TRBD2. The CDR3 is 16 residues long. The germline V gene encodes CDR1 MDHEN and CDR2 SYDVKM. Losses at the gene ends were 6 bases for V and 2 bases for J; bases not matched to a gene: 6. In DNA form, the CDR3 reads TGTGCCAGCAGCCCCAGCGGGAGGGCAAACACCGGGGAGCTGTTTTTT. As protein: CASSPSGRANTGELFF.